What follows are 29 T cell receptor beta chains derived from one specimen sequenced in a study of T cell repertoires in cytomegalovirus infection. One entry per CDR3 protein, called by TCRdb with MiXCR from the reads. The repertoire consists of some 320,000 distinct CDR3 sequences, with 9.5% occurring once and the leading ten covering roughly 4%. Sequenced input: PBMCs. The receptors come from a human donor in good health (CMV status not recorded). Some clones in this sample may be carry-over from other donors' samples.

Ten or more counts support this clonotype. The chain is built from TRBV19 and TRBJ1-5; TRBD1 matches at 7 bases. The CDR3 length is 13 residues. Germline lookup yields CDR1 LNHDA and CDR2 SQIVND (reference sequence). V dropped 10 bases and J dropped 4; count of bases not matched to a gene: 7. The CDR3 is CATMAGGNQPQHF. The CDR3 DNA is TGTGCCACGATGGCAGGGGGTAATCAGCCCCAGCATTTT. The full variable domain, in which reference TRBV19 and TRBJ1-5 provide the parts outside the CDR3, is DGGITQSPKYLFRKEGQNVTLSCEQNLNHDAMYWYRQDPGQGLRLIYYSQIVNDFQKGDIAEGYSVSREKKESFPLTVTSAQKNPTAFYLCATMAGGNQPQHFGDGTRLSIL.

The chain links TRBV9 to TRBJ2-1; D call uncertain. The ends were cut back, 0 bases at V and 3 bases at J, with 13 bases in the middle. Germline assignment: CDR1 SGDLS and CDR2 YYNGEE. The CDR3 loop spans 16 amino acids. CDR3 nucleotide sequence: TGTGCCAGCAGCGTAGTAGGTGGGTTTGGCTACAATGAGCAGTTCTTC. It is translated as CASSVVGGFGYNEQFF.

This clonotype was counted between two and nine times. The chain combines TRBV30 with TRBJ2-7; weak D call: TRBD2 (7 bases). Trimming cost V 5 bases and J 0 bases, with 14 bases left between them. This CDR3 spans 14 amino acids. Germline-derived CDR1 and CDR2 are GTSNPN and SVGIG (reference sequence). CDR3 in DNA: TGTGCCTGGGAAAGGGGGACTAACTCCTACGAGCAGTACTTC. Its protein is CAWERGTNSYEQYF.

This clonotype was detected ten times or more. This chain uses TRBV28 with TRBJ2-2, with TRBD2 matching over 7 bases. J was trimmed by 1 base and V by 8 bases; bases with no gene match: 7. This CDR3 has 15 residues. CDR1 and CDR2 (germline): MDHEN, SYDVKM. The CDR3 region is CASRLASGNTGELFF. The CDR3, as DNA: TGTGCCAGCCGGCTCGCTAGCGGGAACACCGGGGAGCTGTTTTTT.

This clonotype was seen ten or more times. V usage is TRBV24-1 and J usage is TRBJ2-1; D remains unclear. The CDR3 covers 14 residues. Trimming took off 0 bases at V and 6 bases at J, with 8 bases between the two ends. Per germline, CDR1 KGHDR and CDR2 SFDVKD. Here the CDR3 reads CATSDLVEANEQFF. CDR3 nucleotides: TGTGCCACCAGTGATTTGGTAGAGGCCAATGAGCAGTTCTTC.

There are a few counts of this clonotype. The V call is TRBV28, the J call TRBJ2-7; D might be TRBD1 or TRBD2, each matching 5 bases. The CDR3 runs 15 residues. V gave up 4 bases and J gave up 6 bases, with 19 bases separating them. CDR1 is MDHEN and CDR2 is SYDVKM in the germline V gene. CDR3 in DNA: TGTGCCAGCAGTTGGTCTGGGGGAGTGGGTCTCGAGCAGTACTTC. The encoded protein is CASSWSGGVGLEQYF.

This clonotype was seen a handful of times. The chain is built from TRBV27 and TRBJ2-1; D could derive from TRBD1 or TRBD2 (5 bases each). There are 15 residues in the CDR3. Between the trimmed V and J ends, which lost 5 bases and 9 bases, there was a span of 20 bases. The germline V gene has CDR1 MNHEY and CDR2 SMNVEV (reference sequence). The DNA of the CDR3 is TGTGCCAGCAGTCGCTCCGTCGGGACCTCTACTGAGCAGTTCTTC. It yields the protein CASSRSVGTSTEQFF.

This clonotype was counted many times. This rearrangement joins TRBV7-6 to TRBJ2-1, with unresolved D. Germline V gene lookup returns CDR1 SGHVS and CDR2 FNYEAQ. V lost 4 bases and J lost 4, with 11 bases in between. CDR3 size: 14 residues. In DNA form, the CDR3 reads TGTGCCAGCAGCTCCATTCAGGTATACAATGAGCAGTTCTTC. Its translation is CASSSIQVYNEQFF. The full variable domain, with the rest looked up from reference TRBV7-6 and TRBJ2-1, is GAGVSQSPRYKVTKRGQDVALRCDPISGHVSLYWYRQALGQGPEFLTYFNYEAQQDKSGLPNDRFSAERPEGSISTLTIQRTEQRDSAMYRCASSSIQVYNEQFFGPGTRLTVL.

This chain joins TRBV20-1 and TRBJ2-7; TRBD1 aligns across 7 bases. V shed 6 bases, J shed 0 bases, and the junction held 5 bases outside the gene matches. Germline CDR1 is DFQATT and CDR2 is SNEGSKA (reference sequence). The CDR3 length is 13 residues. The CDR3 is CSAPGQYSYEQYF. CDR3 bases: TGCAGTGCCCCGGGACAGTACTCCTACGAGCAGTACTTC.

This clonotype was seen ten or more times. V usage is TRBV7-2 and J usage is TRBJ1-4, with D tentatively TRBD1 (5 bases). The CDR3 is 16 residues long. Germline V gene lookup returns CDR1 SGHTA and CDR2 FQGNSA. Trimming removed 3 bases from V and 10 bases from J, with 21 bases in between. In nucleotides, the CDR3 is TGTGCCAGCAGCTTGGTCTCCGGGACCCAAGTGGGAAAACTGTTTTTT. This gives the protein CASSLVSGTQVGKLFF.

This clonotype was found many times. The CDR3 here is CASSLNPARLSGANVLTF. In DNA form, the CDR3 reads TGTGCCAGCAGCTTAAACCCGGCCCGGCTTTCTGGGGCCAACGTCCTGACTTTC. V usage is TRBV7-3 and J usage is TRBJ2-6, with D uncertain. Trimming stripped 1 base from V and 1 base from J, with 14 bases between. The CDR3 runs to 18 residues. Germline V gene data show CDR1 as SGHTA and CDR2 as FQGTGA.

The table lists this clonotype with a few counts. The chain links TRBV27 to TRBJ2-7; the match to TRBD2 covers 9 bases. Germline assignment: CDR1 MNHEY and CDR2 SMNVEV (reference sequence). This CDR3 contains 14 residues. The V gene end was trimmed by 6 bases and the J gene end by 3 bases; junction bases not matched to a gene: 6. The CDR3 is CASRLRLAVYEQYF. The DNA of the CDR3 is TGTGCCAGCAGGCTTAGACTAGCGGTCTACGAGCAGTACTTC.

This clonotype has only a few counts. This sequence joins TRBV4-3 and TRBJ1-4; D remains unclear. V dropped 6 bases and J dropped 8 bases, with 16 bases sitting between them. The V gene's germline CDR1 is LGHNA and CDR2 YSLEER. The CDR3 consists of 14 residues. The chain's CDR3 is CASSPSRAGEKLFF. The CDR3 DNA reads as TGCGCCAGCAGTCCATCCCGGGCTGGGGAAAAACTGTTTTTT.

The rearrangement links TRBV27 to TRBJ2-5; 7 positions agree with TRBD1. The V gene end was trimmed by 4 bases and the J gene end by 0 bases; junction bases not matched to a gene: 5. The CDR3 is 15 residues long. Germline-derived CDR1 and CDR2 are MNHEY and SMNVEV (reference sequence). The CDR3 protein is CASSSRQGYQETQYF. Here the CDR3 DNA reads TGTGCCAGCAGTTCCAGACAGGGATACCAAGAGACCCAGTACTTC.

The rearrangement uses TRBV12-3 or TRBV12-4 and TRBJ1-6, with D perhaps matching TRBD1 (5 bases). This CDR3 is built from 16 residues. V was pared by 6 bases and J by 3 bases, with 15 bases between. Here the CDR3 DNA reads TGTGCCAGCAGCCCGGGACTAGGGGACTATAATTCACCCCTCCACTTT. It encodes CASSPGLGDYNSPLHF.

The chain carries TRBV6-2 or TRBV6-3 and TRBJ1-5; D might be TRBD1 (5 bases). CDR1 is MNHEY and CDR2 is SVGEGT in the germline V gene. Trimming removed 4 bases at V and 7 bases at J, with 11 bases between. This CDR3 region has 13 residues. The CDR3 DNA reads TGTGCCAGCAGTTTTAACCCAGGGCAGCCCCAGCATTTT. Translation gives CASSFNPGQPQHF.

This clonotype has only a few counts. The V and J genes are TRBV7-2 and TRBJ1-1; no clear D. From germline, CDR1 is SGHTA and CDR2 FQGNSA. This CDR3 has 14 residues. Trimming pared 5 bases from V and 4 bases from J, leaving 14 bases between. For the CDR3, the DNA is TGTGCCAGCAGCCCAAGCGGAAGGGCCACTGAAGCTTTCTTT. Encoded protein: CASSPSGRATEAFF.

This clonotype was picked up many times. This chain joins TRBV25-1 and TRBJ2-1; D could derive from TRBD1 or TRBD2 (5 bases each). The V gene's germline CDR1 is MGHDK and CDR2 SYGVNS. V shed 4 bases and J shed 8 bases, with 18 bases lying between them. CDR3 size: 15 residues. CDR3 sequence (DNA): TGTGCCAGCAGTGCCCCGGCCCTGATGGGGGATGAGCAGTTCTTC. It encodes CASSAPALMGDEQFF.

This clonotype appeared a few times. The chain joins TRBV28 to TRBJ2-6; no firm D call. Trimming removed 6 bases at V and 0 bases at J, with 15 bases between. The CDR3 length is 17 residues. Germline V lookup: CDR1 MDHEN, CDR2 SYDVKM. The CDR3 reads CASRDKGPPSGANVLTF. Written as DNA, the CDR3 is TGTGCCAGCAGAGATAAGGGCCCACCCTCTGGGGCCAACGTCCTGACTTTC. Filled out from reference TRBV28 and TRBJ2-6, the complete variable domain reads DVKVTQSSRYLVKRTGEKVFLECVQDMDHENMFWYRQDPGLGLRLIYFSYDVKMKEKGDIPEGYSVSREKKERFSLILESASTNQTSMYLCASRDKGPPSGANVLTFGAGSRLTVL.

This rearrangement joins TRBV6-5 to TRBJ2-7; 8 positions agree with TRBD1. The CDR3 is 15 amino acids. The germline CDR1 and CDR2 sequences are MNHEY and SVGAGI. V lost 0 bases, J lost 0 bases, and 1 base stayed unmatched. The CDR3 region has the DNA TGTGCCAGCAGTTACTCCCAGGGGGCCTCCTACGAGCAGTACTTC. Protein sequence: CASSYSQGASYEQYF.

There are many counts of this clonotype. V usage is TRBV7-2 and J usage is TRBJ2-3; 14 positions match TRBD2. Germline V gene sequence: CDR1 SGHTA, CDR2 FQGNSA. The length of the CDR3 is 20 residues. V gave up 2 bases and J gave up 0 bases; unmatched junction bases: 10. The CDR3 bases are TGTGCCAGCAGCTTAAGGCCGGGACTAGCGGGAGTCATAAGCACAGATACGCAGTATTTT. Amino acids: CASSLRPGLAGVISTDTQYF.

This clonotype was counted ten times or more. Here the CDR3 reads CASSLGRDRNEQYF. The CDR3 DNA is TGTGCCAGCAGTTTAGGCAGGGATCGTAACGAGCAGTACTTC. The J gene is TRBJ2-7, the V gene TRBV28; tentative D call: TRBD1 (5 bases). There are 14 residues in the CDR3. V was cut by 2 bases and J by 5 bases, with 13 bases left in between. Germline V gene data show CDR1 as MDHEN and CDR2 as SYDVKM.

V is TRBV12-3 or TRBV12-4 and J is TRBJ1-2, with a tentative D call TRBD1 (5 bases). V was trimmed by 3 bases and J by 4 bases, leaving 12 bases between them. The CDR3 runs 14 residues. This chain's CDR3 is CASSFSSGVYGYTF. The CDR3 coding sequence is TGTGCCAGCAGTTTTTCATCGGGGGTCTATGGCTACACCTTC.

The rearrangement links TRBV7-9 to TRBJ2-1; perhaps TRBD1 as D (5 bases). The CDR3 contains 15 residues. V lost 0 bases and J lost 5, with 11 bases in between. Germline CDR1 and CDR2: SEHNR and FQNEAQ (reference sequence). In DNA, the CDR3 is TGTGCCAGCAGCTTAGCACAGGTCCTAAACAATGAGCAGTTCTTC. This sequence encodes CASSLAQVLNNEQFF.

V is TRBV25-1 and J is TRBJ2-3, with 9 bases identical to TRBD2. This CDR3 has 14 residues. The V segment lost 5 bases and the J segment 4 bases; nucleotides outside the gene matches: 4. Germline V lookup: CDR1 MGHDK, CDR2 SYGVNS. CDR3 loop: CASSYSGSSDTQYF. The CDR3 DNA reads TGTGCCAGCAGTTATAGCGGGAGCTCAGATACGCAGTATTTT.

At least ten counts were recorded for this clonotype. Here the CDR3 reads CASSLEGIGDHYEQYF. CDR3 DNA sequence: TGTGCCAGCAGCTTAGAGGGTATAGGGGACCACTACGAGCAGTACTTC. The chain uses TRBV7-8 and TRBJ2-7; D may correspond to TRBD1 or TRBD2 (5 bases each). Germline-derived CDR1 and CDR2 are SGHVS and FQNEAQ. Trimming took 1 base from V and 3 from J, leaving 16 bases between them. The length of the CDR3 is 16 residues.

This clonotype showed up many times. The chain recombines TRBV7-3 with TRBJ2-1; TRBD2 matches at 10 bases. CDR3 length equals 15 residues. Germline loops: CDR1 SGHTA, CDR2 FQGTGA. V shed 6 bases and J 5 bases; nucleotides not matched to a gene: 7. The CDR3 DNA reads TGTGCCAGCAGTCCGAGCGGGGGGGAAAACAATGAGCAGTTCTTC. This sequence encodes CASSPSGGENNEQFF. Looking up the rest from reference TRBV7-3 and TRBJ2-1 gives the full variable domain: GAGVSQTPSNKVTEKGKYVELRCDPISGHTALYWYRQSLGQGPEFLIYFQGTGAADDSGLPNDRFFAVRPEGSVSTLKIQRTERGDSAVYLCASSPSGGENNEQFFGPGTRLTVL.

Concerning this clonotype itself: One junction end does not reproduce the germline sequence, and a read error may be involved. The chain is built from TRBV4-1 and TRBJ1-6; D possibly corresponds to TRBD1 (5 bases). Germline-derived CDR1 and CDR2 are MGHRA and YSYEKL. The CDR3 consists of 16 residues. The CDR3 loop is CASSQDRGRRNSPLHF. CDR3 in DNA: TGTGCCAGCAGCCAAGATCGGGGCAGAAGGAATTCACCCCTCCACTTT.

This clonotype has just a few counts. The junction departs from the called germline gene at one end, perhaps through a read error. For the CDR3, the DNA is TGTGCCAGCACTTTATCCGAGACCCAGTACTTC. This translates into CASTLSETQYF. J is TRBJ2-5 and V is TRBV12-3 or TRBV12-4; D ambiguous. CDR3 length: 11 residues.